This TCR beta chain was documented in a study of cytomegalovirus exposure and HLA in healthy donors. Germline V lookup: CDR1 SGHAT, CDR2 FQNNGV. The CDR3 is 14 amino acids. Trimming removed 0 bases at V and 5 bases at J, with 10 bases between. Measured with immunoSEQ multiplex PCR; TCRdb has only the in-frame clones, and not every one. The table lists some 200,000 clones, about 89% of them singletons, with around 1.1% in the top ten. The sequence was obtained from a woman aged 18-29 years in good health and CMV-seronegative. The source material was PBMCs. The rearrangement links TRBV11-2 to TRBJ2-5; tentative D call: TRBD2 (6 bases). CDR3 coding DNA: TGTGCCAGCAGCTTAGACGGTGGGAGGGAGACCCAGTACTTC. Protein: CASSLDGGRETQYF.